This paragraph covers one T cell receptor (beta chain) sequence. The sample holds many counts of this clone. The clone's antigen remains unknown. Base quality data are lacking; no much larger clone is found one base away. Additional DNA sequences in this sample encode the identical CDR3. The data belong to a study of control samples from healthy donors and cancer patients (dated by TCRdb to about 2020). The library was generated by the immunoSEQ multiplex PCR assay. This is the immuneACCESS table as TCRdb keeps it, with only in-frame sequences that have V and J called. A part of the clones is gone; compared with another copy, unresolved V genes explain less than half, and the rest is unexplained. Here the sample has 40,000 to 45,000 clones; 60% to 80% occur a single time. In total, the top ten clones hold roughly a sixth of the sample. The sample consisted of formalin-fixed, paraffin-embedded tissue. The source is a male donor with melanoma.

For the CDR3, the sequence is CASSPTATYNEQFF. The base sequence is TGCGCCAGCAGCCCGACGGCTACCTACAATGAGCAGTTCTTC. The chain is assembled from TRBV5-1 and TRBJ2-1; no D gene can be assigned with confidence. CDR1 and CDR2 are read off the germline V gene as SGHRS and YFSETQ. V is shortened by 4 bases, J by 2 bases, and the region joining them spans 10 bases. The CDR3 runs 14 amino acids, cysteine and phenylalanine included. The CDR3 DNA has 42 bases and is translated from base 1.